A single sample is the source of the 21 T cell receptor beta chains below, sequenced in a study of beta chain features in type 1 diabetes. Findings and limits, study-wide: Among patients with Type 1 diabetes, TCRB CDR3s were moderately but significantly shorter in every one of the four CD4+ subsets.

Sequencing targeted expressed TCRB transcripts, as all isolated RNA had been reverse transcribed. The data were produced by immunoSEQ multiplex PCR, yet TCRdb's version contains in-frame clones alone and is incomplete. The sample has about 340,000 clones, around 8.5% seen once. For these TCRs, the target antigens are not known. The specimen was central memory CD4+ T cells from blood. The source of these receptors is a man under 40 with type 1 diabetes.

This clone showed up just a few times. The rearrangement links TRBV28 to TRBJ2-7; 9 nucleotides agree with TRBD1. Trimming at V came to 4 bases and at J to 6 bases, leaving 10 bases not matched to a gene. The germline CDR1 and CDR2 sequences are MDHEN and SYDVKM. This CDR3 spans 15 amino acids. The CDR3, as DNA: TGTGCCAGCAGTTCTCCTCAGGACAGGGGATCCGAGCAGTACTTC. It translates to CASSSPQDRGSEQYF.

V is TRBV25-1 and J is TRBJ1-2; 9 positions agree with TRBD1. The CDR3 runs to 14 residues. CDR1 is MGHDK and CDR2 is SYGVNS in the germline V gene. After removal of 5 bases from V and 7 bases from J, the junction contained 8 bases not matched to a gene. The CDR3 DNA reads TGTGCCAGCAGTCAGGACAGGGGCGCGCGTGGCTACACCTTC. Translated, it gives CASSQDRGARGYTF.

The chain combines TRBV5-1 with TRBJ2-5; 10 bases align to TRBD1. The assigned J gene may be wrong: the sequence end matches TRBJ2-7 better. The CDR3 consists of 15 residues. The germline V gene encodes CDR1 SGHRS and CDR2 YFSETQ. The CDR3 nucleotides are TGCGCCAGCAACTCCCGGACAGGGGGTTCTGACGAGCAGTACTTC. Its translation: CASNSRTGGSDEQYF.

The chain has TRBV5-6 and TRBJ2-5; TRBD1 agrees at 8 bases. The CDR3 is made up of 13 amino acids. With 4 bases clipped from V and 5 bases from J, the junction kept 4 bases outside the gene matches. The germline V gene encodes CDR1 SGHDT and CDR2 YYEEEE. CDR3 bases: TGTGCCAGCAGCGAGGACAGGGCGGAGACCCAGTACTTC. It is translated as CASSEDRAETQYF. The entire variable domain, with the rest obtained from reference TRBV5-6 and TRBJ2-5, is as follows: DAGVTQSPTHLIKTRGQQVTLRCSPKSGHDTVSWYQQALGQGPQFIFQYYEEEERQRGNFPDRFSGHQFPNYSSELNVNALLLGDSALYLCASSEDRAETQYFGPGTRLLVL.

This clone has a handful of counts. This sequence joins TRBV7-6 and TRBJ2-5; 9 nucleotides align to TRBD2. Trimming at V came to 2 bases and at J to 4 bases, leaving 8 bases not matched to a gene. The CDR3 is 16 residues long. From germline, CDR1 is SGHVS and CDR2 FNYEAQ. In DNA form, the CDR3 reads TGTGCCAGCAGCTTACGGCGGGGGGGCCAAGGAGAGACCCAGTACTTC. Translation gives CASSLRRGGQGETQYF. Complete variable domain (other parts from reference TRBV7-6 and TRBJ2-5): GAGVSQSPRYKVTKRGQDVALRCDPISGHVSLYWYRQALGQGPEFLTYFNYEAQQDKSGLPNDRFSAERPEGSISTLTIQRTEQRDSAMYRCASSLRRGGQGETQYFGPGTRLLVL.

This clone showed up many times. The chain combines TRBV14 with TRBJ2-1; tentative D call: TRBD1 (7 bases). Germline assignment: CDR1 SGHDN and CDR2 FVKESK. Trimming took off 0 bases at V and 7 bases at J, with 19 bases between the two ends. This CDR3 has 17 amino acids. The CDR3 reads CASSQDGGFETGNEQFF. CDR3 DNA: TGTGCCAGCAGCCAAGATGGAGGGTTCGAGACAGGGAATGAGCAGTTCTTC.

This clone was counted only a few times. The J gene is TRBJ1-6, the V gene TRBV9; 8 bases agree with TRBD1. CDR1 is SGDLS and CDR2 is YYNGEE in the germline V gene. This CDR3 contains 16 residues. Unmatched junction bases numbered 10, after V lost 4 bases and J lost 7 bases. Written as DNA, the CDR3 is TGTGCCAGCAGCACTCTTGGGACAGGAGGGAATTCACCCCTCCACTTT. Protein: CASSTLGTGGNSPLHF.

The chain couples TRBV7-2 to TRBJ1-2; D is perhaps TRBD1 (6 bases). CDR1 is SGHTA and CDR2 is FQGNSA in the germline V gene. There are 12 residues in the CDR3. V shed 1 base and J shed 8 bases, with 8 bases lying between them. The CDR3 nucleotides read TGTGCCAGCAGCTTAGACAGGGAAGGCTACACCTTC. Translation gives CASSLDREGYTF.

V and J are TRBV28 and TRBJ2-7, with D perhaps matching TRBD1 (5 bases). Germline CDR1 reads MDHEN; CDR2 reads SYDVKM. The CDR3 sequence is 11 residues long. Between the trimmed V and J ends, which lost 7 bases and 2 bases, there was a span of 6 bases. The CDR3 region has the DNA TGTGCCAGCATGGGGCCCTACGAGCAGTACTTC. This codes for CASMGPYEQYF.

This clone was counted ten times or more. The chain couples TRBV11-2 to TRBJ2-2; TRBD2 is a possible D gene (6 bases). The germline V and J ends were trimmed by 3 bases and 5 bases, with 10 bases remaining between them. This CDR3 is 14 amino acids long. The germline CDR1 and CDR2 sequences are SGHAT and FQNNGV. The CDR3 here is CASSLRTMTGELFF. In nucleotides, the CDR3 is TGTGCCAGCAGCTTGCGGACTATGACCGGGGAGCTGTTTTTT.

The table lists this clone with a few counts. V usage is TRBV6-5 and J usage is TRBJ2-7; 7 bases match TRBD2. V dropped 6 bases and J dropped 0; count of bases not matched to a gene: 5. Germline CDR1 and CDR2: MNHEY and SVGAGI. The CDR3 has 14 residues. CDR3 DNA sequence: TGTGCCAGCAGGGTGACGGGGGGCTCCTACGAGCAGTACTTC. Translated: CASRVTGGSYEQYF.

This clone was recorded a few times. The chain combines TRBV27 with TRBJ1-5, with 8 positions matching TRBD1. Germline CDR1 reads MNHEY; CDR2 reads SMNVEV (reference sequence). V trimming: 4 bases; J trimming: 6 bases; junction bases outside the gene matches: 8. There are 15 residues in the CDR3. CDR3 amino acids: CASSSDRAGSQPQHF. The CDR3 coding sequence is TGTGCCAGCAGTTCGGACAGGGCGGGGAGTCAGCCCCAGCATTTT.

To note about this clone: The sample has other DNA sequences that encode this CDR3 too. The genes are TRBV2 and TRBJ1-5; D might be TRBD1 (5 bases). Between the trimmed V and J ends, which lost 8 bases and 0 bases, there was a span of 8 bases. There are 13 residues in the CDR3. Germline V gives CDR1 SNHLY, CDR2 FYNNEI. The CDR3, as DNA: TGTGCCAGCCGCAGGGATAGCAATCAGCCCCAGCATTTT. This translates into CASRRDSNQPQHF. The complete variable domain, with remaining parts taken from reference TRBV2 and TRBJ1-5, reads EPEVTQTPSHQVTQMGQEVILRCVPISNHLYFYWYRQILGQKVEFLVSFYNNEISEKSEIFDDQFSVERPDGSNFTLKIRSTKLEDSAMYFCASRRDSNQPQHFGDGTRLSIL.

The chain links TRBV5-1 to TRBJ1-5, with 7 bases aligning to TRBD1. V gave up 1 base and J gave up 1 base; unmatched junction bases: 5. This CDR3 is 16 amino acids long. From germline, CDR1 is SGHRS and CDR2 YFSETQ. DNA for the CDR3: TGCGCCAGCAGCTTGAGTAGGGGGCGAAGCAATCAGCCCCAGCATTTT. Its translation: CASSLSRGRSNQPQHF.

The chain carries TRBV19 and TRBJ1-1; no clear D. Trimming took 3 bases from V and 5 from J, leaving 4 bases between them. The CDR3 is 11 amino acids. Germline lookup yields CDR1 LNHDA and CDR2 SQIVND (reference sequence). CDR3: CASSIETEAFF. In nucleotides, the CDR3 is TGTGCCAGTAGTATTGAGACTGAAGCTTTCTTT.

In this sample, this clone turned up a few times. This chain links TRBV4-1 with TRBJ1-2; 7 nucleotides agree with TRBD1. CDR1 is MGHRA, CDR2 YSYEKL, per germline. The CDR3 is made up of 17 amino acids. The ends lost 0 bases at V and 2 bases at J; junction bases unmatched: 9. The DNA of the CDR3 is TGCGCCAGCAGCCAAGACGGGCCTACAGGGGTGAACTATGGCTACACCTTC. Translating gives CASSQDGPTGVNYGYTF.

This clone appeared a few times. The V and J genes are TRBV4-2 and TRBJ2-5, with D unresolved. The CDR3 has 14 amino acids. From germline, CDR1 is LGHNA and CDR2 YNFKEQ. With 5 bases removed from V and 4 bases from J, the gap between germline ends came to 14 bases. CDR3 region: CASSLVGFPETQYF. The DNA of the CDR3 is TGTGCCAGCAGCTTAGTAGGTTTCCCAGAGACCCAGTACTTC.

In its sample, this clone was seen a few times. This rearrangement joins TRBV5-6 to TRBJ1-6, with 9 bases aligning to TRBD1. Losses at the gene ends were 3 bases for V and 8 bases for J; bases not matched to a gene: 3. Germline V gene lookup returns CDR1 SGHDT and CDR2 YYEEEE. The CDR3 loop spans 14 amino acids. In nucleotides, the CDR3 is TGTGCCAGCAGCTGGCGACAGGGGGATTCACCCCTCCACTTT. This translates into CASSWRQGDSPLHF.

This chain links TRBV5-1 with TRBJ2-3; D might be TRBD1 (5 bases). The germline V and J ends were trimmed by 1 base and 1 base, with 13 bases remaining between them. CDR3 length: 16 residues. In germline, CDR1 is SGHRS, CDR2 YFSETQ. The chain's CDR3 is CASSLRQGLGTDTQYF. Written as DNA, the CDR3 is TGCGCCAGCAGCTTGCGCCAGGGATTAGGCACAGATACGCAGTATTTT.

This clone has more than one count but fewer than ten. The V gene is TRBV14, the J gene TRBJ2-7; TRBD1 matches 9 bases. The CDR3 contains 15 residues. J gave up 4 bases and V 8 bases, and 12 bases lay outside the gene matches. In germline, CDR1 is SGHDN, CDR2 FVKESK. CDR3 nucleotide sequence: TGTGCCAGCGCTCTCTTGGGACAGGGACCTTACGAGCAGTACTTC. It is translated as CASALLGQGPYEQYF.

The rearrangement uses TRBV19 and TRBJ1-6, with D possibly TRBD1 on 5 matching bases. The CDR3 length is 14 residues. Germline CDR1 is LNHDA and CDR2 is SQIVND (reference sequence). Trimming stripped 8 bases from V and 7 bases from J, with 15 bases between. CDR3 DNA: TGTGCCAGTGGAACGACAGATAGAAATTCACCCCTCCACTTT. Its protein product is CASGTTDRNSPLHF. The variable domain in full, completed from reference TRBV19 and TRBJ1-6, reads DGGITQSPKYLFRKEGQNVTLSCEQNLNHDAMYWYRQDPGQGLRLIYYSQIVNDFQKGDIAEGYSVSREKKESFPLTVTSAQKNPTAFYLCASGTTDRNSPLHFGNGTRLTVT.